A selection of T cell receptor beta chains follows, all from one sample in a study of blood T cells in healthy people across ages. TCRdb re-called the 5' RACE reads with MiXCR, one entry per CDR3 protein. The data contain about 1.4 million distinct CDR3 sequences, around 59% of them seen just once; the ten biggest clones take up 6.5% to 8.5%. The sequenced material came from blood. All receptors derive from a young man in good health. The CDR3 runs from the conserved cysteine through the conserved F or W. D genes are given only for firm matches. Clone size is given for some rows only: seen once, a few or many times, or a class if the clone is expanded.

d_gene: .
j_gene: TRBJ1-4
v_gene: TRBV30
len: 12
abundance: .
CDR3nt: TGTGCCTGGAGGCCGGGGGAGGAAAAACTGTTTTTT
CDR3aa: CAWRPGEEKLFF

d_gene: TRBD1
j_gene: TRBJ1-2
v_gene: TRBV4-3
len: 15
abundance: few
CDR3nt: TGCGCCAGCAGCCAAGCCCTCGGGACAGTGTATGGCTACACCTTC
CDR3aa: CASSQALGTVYGYTF

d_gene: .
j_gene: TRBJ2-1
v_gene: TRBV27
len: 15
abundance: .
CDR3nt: TGTGCCAGCAGAAGGTCGCGAGGGGGAATTAATGAGCAGTTCTTC
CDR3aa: CASRRSRGGINEQFF

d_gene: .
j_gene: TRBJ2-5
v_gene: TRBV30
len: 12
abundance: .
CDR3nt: TGTGCCTGGAGTTTAGATCGGGAGACCCAGTACTTC
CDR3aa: CAWSLDRETQYF

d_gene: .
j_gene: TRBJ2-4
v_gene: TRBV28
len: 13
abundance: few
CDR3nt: TGTGCCACTACAGACGAAGCCAAAAACATTCAGTACTTC
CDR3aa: CATTDEAKNIQYF

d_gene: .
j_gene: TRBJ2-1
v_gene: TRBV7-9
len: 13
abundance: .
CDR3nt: TGTGCCAGCAGCCCCAACCCCGGGACAGAGCAGTTCTTC
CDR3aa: CASSPNPGTEQFF

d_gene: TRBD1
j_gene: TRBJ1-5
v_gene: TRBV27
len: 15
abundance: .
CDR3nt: TGTGCCAGCAGTTCGAACAGGGGCGAGGGTCAGCCCCAGCATTTT
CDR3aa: CASSSNRGEGQPQHF

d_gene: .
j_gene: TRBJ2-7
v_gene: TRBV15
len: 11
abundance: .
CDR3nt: TGTGCCACCGGTGAGGGCTACGAGCAGTACTTC
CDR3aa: CATGEGYEQYF

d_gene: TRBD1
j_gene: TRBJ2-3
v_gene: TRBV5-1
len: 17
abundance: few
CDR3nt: TGCGCCAGCAGCTTTCCCAAGGACAGGGCAGACACAGATACGCAGTATTTT
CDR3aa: CASSFPKDRADTDTQYF

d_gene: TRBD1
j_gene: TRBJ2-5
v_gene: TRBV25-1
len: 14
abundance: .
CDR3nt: TGTGCCAGTTCAGGGGGACCGCTAGGAGAGACCCAGTACTTC
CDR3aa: CASSGGPLGETQYF

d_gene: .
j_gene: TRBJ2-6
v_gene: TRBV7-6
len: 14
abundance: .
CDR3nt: TGTGCCAGCAGCACTACTTTGGGGGCCAACGTCCTGACTTTC
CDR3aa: CASSTTLGANVLTF

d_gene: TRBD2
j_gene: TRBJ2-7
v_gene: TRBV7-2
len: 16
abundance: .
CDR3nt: TGTGCCAGCAGCCCAGTGAGTACTAGCGGGACCTACGAGCAGTACTTC
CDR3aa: CASSPVSTSGTYEQYF

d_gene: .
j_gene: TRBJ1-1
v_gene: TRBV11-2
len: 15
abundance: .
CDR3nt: TGTGCCAGCAGCTTAGAGCGACAGCCGAACACTGAAGCTTTCTTT
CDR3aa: CASSLERQPNTEAFF

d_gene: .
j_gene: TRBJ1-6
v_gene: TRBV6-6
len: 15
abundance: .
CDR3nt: TGTGCCACCAAAAACCAGGGGACCCAAATTTCACCCCTCCACTTT
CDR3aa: CATKNQGTQISPLHF

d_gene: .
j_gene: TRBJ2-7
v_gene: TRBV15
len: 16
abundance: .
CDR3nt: TGTGCCACCAGCAACCAACATGGACTGAACTCCTACGAGCAGTACTTC
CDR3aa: CATSNQHGLNSYEQYF

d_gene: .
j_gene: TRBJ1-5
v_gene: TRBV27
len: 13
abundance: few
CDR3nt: TGTGCCAGCAGTACAGGGACCAATCAGCCCCAGCATTTT
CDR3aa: CASSTGTNQPQHF

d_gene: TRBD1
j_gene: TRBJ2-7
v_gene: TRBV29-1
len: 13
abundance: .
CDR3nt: TGCAGCGCTATACCGACAGGGACCTACGAGCAGTACTTC
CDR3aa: CSAIPTGTYEQYF

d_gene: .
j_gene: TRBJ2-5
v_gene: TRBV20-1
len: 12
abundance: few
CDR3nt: TGCAGTGCGCCGGGGAGACAAGAGACCCAGTACTTC
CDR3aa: CSAPGRQETQYF

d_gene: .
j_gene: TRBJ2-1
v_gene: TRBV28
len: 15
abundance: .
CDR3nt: TGTGCCAGCAAACGTATTGATCGGACCTACAATGAGCAGTTCTTC
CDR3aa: CASKRIDRTYNEQFF

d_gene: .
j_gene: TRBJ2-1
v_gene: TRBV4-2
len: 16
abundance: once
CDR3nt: TGTGCCAGCAGCCAAGAAAGGGCGAGCTCCTACAATGAGCAGTTCTTC
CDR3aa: CASSQERASSYNEQFF

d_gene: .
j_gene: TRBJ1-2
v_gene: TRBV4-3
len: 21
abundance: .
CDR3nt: TGCGCCAGCAGCCAGCAGCCGATAGGCAGACTCAATATTTATCCCAACTATGGCTACACCTTC
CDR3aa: CASSQQPIGRLNIYPNYGYTF